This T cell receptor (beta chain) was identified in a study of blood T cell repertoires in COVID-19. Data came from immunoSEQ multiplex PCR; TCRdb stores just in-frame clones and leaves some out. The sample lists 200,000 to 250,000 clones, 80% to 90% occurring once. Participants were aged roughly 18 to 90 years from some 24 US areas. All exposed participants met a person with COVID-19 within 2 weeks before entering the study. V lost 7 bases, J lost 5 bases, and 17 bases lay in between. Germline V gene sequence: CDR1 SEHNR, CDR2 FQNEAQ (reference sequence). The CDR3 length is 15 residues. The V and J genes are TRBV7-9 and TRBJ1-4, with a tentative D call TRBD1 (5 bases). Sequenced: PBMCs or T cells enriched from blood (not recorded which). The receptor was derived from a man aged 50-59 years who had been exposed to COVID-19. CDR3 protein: CASMVSAGRNEKLFF. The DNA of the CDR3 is TGTGCCAGCATGGTCTCGGCAGGGCGGAATGAAAAACTGTTTTTT.